This T cell receptor (beta chain) was documented in a study of blood T cell repertoires in COVID-19. The authors' processing: Using reference gene primer amplification, nucleated cell counts were estimated. Clones were read by immunoSEQ multiplex PCR, and TCRdb kept only the in-frame ones, dropping some. V, J and clone size are taken as reported in that table, and D and trimming were inferred from the DNA itself. The data contain 240,000 or so clones, roughly 82% of them seen just once; the ten biggest clones take up around 2%. Participants were aged about 18 to 100 years from 24 US areas. Participants had their cohort set by participant-reported clinical history. Among Cohort 3 donors, those recovered had two negative PCRs, clearance, or symptom resolution. The junction had 3 bases not matched to a gene; V was cut back by 3 bases and J by 2 bases. Germline V lookup: CDR1 MDHEN, CDR2 SYDVKM. The CDR3 length is 14 residues.

The rearrangement links TRBV28 to TRBJ1-2; 7 bases line up with TRBD1. Sample: PBMCs or T cells enriched from blood (not recorded which). The TCR originated in a woman aged 45-59 years who had recovered from COVID-19. The CDR3 is CASSFGTANYGYTF. The CDR3 bases are TGTGCCAGCAGTTTCGGGACAGCAAACTATGGCTACACCTTC.